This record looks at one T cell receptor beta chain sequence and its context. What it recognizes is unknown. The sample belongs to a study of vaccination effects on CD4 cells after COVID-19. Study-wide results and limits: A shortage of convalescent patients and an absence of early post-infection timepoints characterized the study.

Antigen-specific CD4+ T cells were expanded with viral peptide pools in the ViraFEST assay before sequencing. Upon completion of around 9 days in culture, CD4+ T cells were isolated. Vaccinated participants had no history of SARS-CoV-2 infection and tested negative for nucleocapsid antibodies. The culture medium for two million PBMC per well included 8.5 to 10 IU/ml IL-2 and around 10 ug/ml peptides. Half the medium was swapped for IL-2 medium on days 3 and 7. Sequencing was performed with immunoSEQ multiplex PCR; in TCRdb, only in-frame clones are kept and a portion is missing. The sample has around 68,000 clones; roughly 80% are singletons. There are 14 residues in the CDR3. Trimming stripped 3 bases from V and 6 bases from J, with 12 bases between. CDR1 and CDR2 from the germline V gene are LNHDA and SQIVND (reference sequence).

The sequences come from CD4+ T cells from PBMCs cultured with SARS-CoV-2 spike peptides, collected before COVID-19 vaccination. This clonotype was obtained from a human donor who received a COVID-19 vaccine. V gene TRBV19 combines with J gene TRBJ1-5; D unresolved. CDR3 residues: CASSMREAGQPQHF. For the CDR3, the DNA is TGTGCCAGTAGTATGAGGGAAGCAGGTCAGCCCCAGCATTTT.